This entry features one TCR beta chain sequence. Its antigen specificity is not known. Base-call qualities are not available, and no considerably larger clone is one nucleotide away. These data belong to a study of blood T cell repertoires in COVID-19 (TCRdb year 2020). Notes on the research overall: Samples from collaborators originated in the United States, Italy and Spain and spanned both the acute and convalescent phases of COVID-19. A freely available public database, intended as a resource for researchers studying the immune response to SARS-CoV-2, is where the repertoires were released. The dataset comprised deeply sampled blood TCRbeta repertoires from subjects exposed to, actively infected with, or recovered from COVID-19. Where HLA class I and class II types were available, the types were taken from metadata supplied by the sample provider, not from assay-based typing. The prospective study material was composed of cDNA or gDNA derived from T cells, B-cell-depleted T cells, or PBMCs. Samples came from the ongoing ImmuneRACE study (first 160 participants) plus 1,254 subjects from 6 global collaborators. The sample metadata nearly always contained a de-identified subject ID, COVID-19 status, age in years and sex. The full study reports these points: How much clinical and demographic metadata was included differed by source and by participant, and the metadata was provided uncurated.

Collaborating institutions collected whole blood in K2EDTA tubes following their own protocols. For TCRbeta analysis, collaborators shipped samples as frozen whole blood, isolated PBMCs, or DNA extracted from either of those sample types. The immunoSEQ Assay, a bias-controlled multiplex PCR, was used to amplify TCRbeta CDR3 regions from genomic DNA. The paper's data handling went like this. Within the assay, amplification of reference gene primers was used to estimate how many nucleated cells each sample contained. Sequence reads were collapsed and filtered to measure the absolute abundance of every unique TCRbeta CDR3 rearrangement. Productive Simpson clonality was computed per sample as the square root of Simpson's diversity index over productive rearrangements. Held by TCRdb, this immuneACCESS table contains in-frame sequences only and omits some clones. Under half of the omission traces to an unresolved V gene where checked; the cause of the rest is unknown. V, J and clone size derive from that table, while D and trimming were established from the DNA sequence. In all, the sample holds more than 90,000 clones, and over 80% of those were seen once. The top ten hold under 20% of the sample.

CDR1 MNHEY and CDR2 SVGAGI are derived from the germline V gene. The CDR3, cysteine through phenylalanine, is 12 amino acids long. Left in the record is the CDR3 DNA by itself, 36 bases read in frame from the first base. Relative to germline, V is missing 7 bases and J is missing 6 bases, with 5 bases of the junction outside any gene match. The chain is made from TRBV6-5 and TRBJ2-7; TRBD1 lines up with 8 middle nucleotides. Sequenced material: peripheral blood. This receptor was identified in a man of 80 years or more with acute or convalescent COVID-19. The CDR3 region: CASTRTGREQYF. The nucleotide sequence is TGTGCCAGCACCAGGACAGGGCGCGAGCAGTACTTC.